This T cell receptor (beta chain) was captured in a study of T cell responses to AZD1222 COVID-19 vaccine. The protocol was immunoSEQ multiplex PCR, while the TCRdb copy is restricted to in-frame clones and leaves out a portion. The sample includes approximately 89,000 clones, around nine tenths of them seen just once. With regard to this clone: What it binds is not known.

Study outcomes and limitations: White British people made up most donors, females outnumbered males, and clonal diversity was possibly underestimated. The peak T cell response came first, and repertoires were sampled only after it. Increases in Spike-specific TCR breadth and depth were seen after two AZD1222 doses.

CDR3 size: 14 residues. Germline V gene data show CDR1 as MDHEN and CDR2 as SYDVKM. Between the trimmed V and J ends, which lost 8 bases and 4 bases, there was a span of 17 bases. This TCR was sampled from an adult in good health. The chain links TRBV28 to TRBJ1-2, with TRBD1 as a possible D gene (5 bases). Here the sequenced sample was peripheral blood, taken on day 0 of AZD1222 vaccination. The CDR3 loop is CASAGGTSRYGYTF. In nucleotides, the CDR3 is TGTGCCAGCGCTGGGGGGACCTCACGCTATGGCTACACCTTC.